A selection of T cell receptor beta chains follows, all from one sample in a study of blood T cell repertoires in COVID-19. The method was immunoSEQ multiplex PCR; TCRdb's version includes in-frame clones alone and lacks a portion of them. Here the sample spans fewer than 400,000 clones, around four fifths being singletons. Sequencing was done on a sample of peripheral blood. These receptors were collected from a man aged 30 to 45 with active or convalescent COVID-19. The CDR3 runs from the conserved cysteine through the conserved F or W. Each record gives: clone size, V gene, J gene, D gene, CDR3 protein, CDR3 DNA. A D gene is named only where the DNA matches it firmly. Not all rows give a size; the values are once, few, many and, for expanded clones, a class.

NA	TRBV19	TRBJ2-3	TRBD1	CASSPGTGAPDTQYF	TGTGCCAGTAGCCCGGGGACAGGGGCCCCAGATACGCAGTATTTT
NA	TRBV9	TRBJ1-2	NA	CASSAVNYGYTF	TGTGCCAGCAGCGCAGTCAACTATGGCTACACCTTC
NA	TRBV6-9	TRBJ1-2	TRBD1	CASRSDRSYGYTF	TGTGCCAGCAGATCGGACAGGTCTTATGGCTACACCTTC
NA	TRBV4-1	TRBJ2-1	TRBD2	CASSQNGLAGDRFF	TGCGCCAGCAGCCAAAACGGACTAGCGGGAGATCGGTTCTTC
NA	TRBV4-3	TRBJ2-3	TRBD2	CASSQDWAGGTDTQYF	TGCGCCAGCAGCCAAGATTGGGCGGGAGGCACAGATACGCAGTATTTT
NA	TRBV7-3	TRBJ2-1	NA	CASSTGTSAYNEQFF	TGTGCCAGCAGCACCGGGACATCTGCATACAATGAGCAGTTCTTC
NA	TRBV12-2	TRBJ2-1	NA	CASRPPTSASSYNEQFF	TGTGCAAGTCGCCCGCCGACTAGCGCGAGCTCCTACAATGAGCAGTTCTTC
NA	TRBV30	TRBJ2-7	TRBD1	CAWSVGQGPEQYF	TGTGCCTGGAGTGTGGGACAGGGGCCCGAGCAGTACTTC
NA	TRBV30	TRBJ1-4	NA	CAWSAGPREEKLFF	TGTGCCTGGAGTGCGGGTCCTCGGGAGGAAAAACTGTTTTTT
NA	TRBV5-4	TRBJ1-6	TRBD1	CASSLSTGFTLHF	TGTGCCAGCAGCTTGTCGACAGGGTTTACCCTCCACTTT
once	TRBV19	TRBJ2-3	TRBD2	CASSIASGGAVAQYF	TGTGCCAGTAGTATAGCTAGCGGGGGGGCCGTGGCGCAGTATTTT
NA	TRBV29-1	TRBJ2-3	TRBD2	CSVLAGVITDTQYF	TGCAGCGTCCTAGCGGGGGTTATCACAGATACGCAGTATTTT
NA	TRBV5-4	TRBJ2-3	TRBD2	CASSFGLAGGLDWGTDTQYF	TGTGCCAGCAGCTTTGGACTAGCGGGAGGGCTAGATTGGGGCACAGATACGCAGTATTTT
NA	TRBV7-7	TRBJ2-2	TRBD1	CASSPSGTGPLWLFF	TGTGCCAGCAGCCCCTCCGGGACAGGGCCCCTTTGGCTGTTTTTT
NA	TRBV5-1	TRBJ1-6	TRBD1	CASSPGQESSLHF	TGCGCCAGCAGCCCCGGACAGGAGTCATCCCTCCACTTT
NA	TRBV30	TRBJ1-6	NA	CAWSPGGPLHF	TGTGCCTGGAGCCCCGGGGGACCCCTCCACTTT
once	TRBV9	TRBJ1-1	NA	CASSVVAGGWGEAFF	TGTGCCAGCAGCGTAGTGGCCGGGGGGTGGGGGGAAGCTTTCTTT
once	TRBV7-2	TRBJ1-1	TRBD1	CASSRAIRDRGSNTEAFF	TGTGCCAGCAGCCGCGCCATAAGGGACAGGGGTTCGAACACTGAAGCTTTCTTT
NA	TRBV6-5	TRBJ2-7	NA	CASRMDGLTYEQYF	TGTGCCAGCAGAATGGACGGACTTACCTACGAGCAGTACTTC
NA	TRBV4-1	TRBJ1-5	TRBD1	CASSQDQGGNQPQHF	TGCGCCAGCAGCCAAGACCAGGGGGGCAATCAGCCCCAGCATTTT
NA	TRBV6-6	TRBJ2-2	NA	CASSSLGGQTGELFF	TGTGCCAGCAGTTCTCTGGGGGGGCAGACCGGGGAGCTGTTTTTT
NA	TRBV30	TRBJ2-1	TRBD1	CAWSEGQGSGNEQFF	TGTGCCTGGAGTGAGGGACAGGGTTCGGGGAATGAGCAGTTCTTC
NA	TRBV20-1	TRBJ1-1	NA	CSASGTEAFF	TGCAGTGCTTCCGGGACAGAAGCTTTCTTT
NA	TRBV5-1	TRBJ2-5	NA	CASSPDRPQETQYF	TGCGCCAGCAGCCCGGACAGACCCCAAGAGACCCAGTACTTC
NA	TRBV12-5	TRBJ2-1	TRBD2	CASGLVSGGAGSEQFF	TGTGCTAGTGGTTTGGTCTCGGGGGGGGCTGGGTCTGAGCAGTTCTTC
NA	TRBV3-1/TRBV3-2	TRBJ1-6	TRBD1	CASSLDRDLSALHF	TGTGCCAGCAGCCTGGACAGGGACCTCTCGGCCCTCCACTTT
NA	TRBV5-3	TRBJ1-3	NA	CARSLGASFSGNTIYF	TGTGCCAGAAGCTTGGGGGCCAGTTTCTCTGGAAACACCATATATTTT
NA	TRBV4-1	TRBJ1-6	NA	CASSQGSGTPLHF	TGCGCCAGCAGCCAAGGCTCAGGGACACCCCTCCACTTT
NA	TRBV11-3	TRBJ1-1	NA	CASSLLGREVPWGNTEAFF	TGTGCCAGCAGCTTATTAGGCAGGGAGGTCCCCTGGGGCAACACTGAAGCTTTCTTT
NA	TRBV9	TRBJ1-2	NA	CASSARGYGYTF	TGTGCCAGCAGCGCCCGGGGGTATGGCTACACCTTC
few	TRBV12-2	TRBJ2-5	NA	CASRRRLPGLVGTQYF	TGTGCAAGTCGCCGCCGATTGCCGGGACTAGTGGGGACCCAGTACTTC
NA	TRBV3-1/TRBV3-2	TRBJ2-1	TRBD2	CASSLVERGGSEQFF	TGTGCCAGCAGCCTTGTGGAGCGGGGGGGCTCTGAGCAGTTCTTC
NA	TRBV5-4	TRBJ2-5	TRBD1	CASSFRQGNQETQYF	TGTGCCAGCAGCTTCAGACAGGGAAACCAAGAGACCCAGTACTTC
NA	TRBV5-5	TRBJ2-7	TRBD1	CASSYAGTGGSYEQYF	TGTGCCAGCAGCTACGCCGGGACAGGGGGCTCCTACGAGCAGTACTTC
NA	TRBV19	TRBJ1-1	NA	CASSWGGRRRNTEAFF	TGTGCCAGTAGTTGGGGGGGACGCAGGCGGAACACTGAAGCTTTCTTT
NA	TRBV6-5	TRBJ2-7	TRBD1	CASSRGQNYEQYF	TGTGCCAGCAGTAGGGGGCAGAACTACGAGCAGTACTTC
NA	TRBV19	TRBJ1-1	NA	CASSFVNTEAFF	TGTGCCAGTAGTTTCGTGAACACTGAAGCTTTCTTT
NA	TRBV5-1	TRBJ2-7	NA	CASSFLGQGGGSYEQYF	TGCGCCAGCAGCTTCTTAGGACAGGGAGGGGGCTCCTACGAGCAGTACTTC
NA	TRBV7-9	TRBJ1-5	NA	CASSLDTTGQPQHF	TGTGCCAGCAGCTTAGACACAACGGGGCAGCCCCAGCATTTT
NA	TRBV19	TRBJ1-5	TRBD1	CASSMGQGVYQPQHF	TGTGCCAGTAGTATGGGACAGGGGGTGTATCAGCCCCAGCATTTT
NA	TRBV5-8	TRBJ1-1	NA	CASSLGDTEAFF	TGTGCCAGCAGCTTAGGGGACACTGAAGCTTTCTTT
NA	TRBV11-3	TRBJ2-7	NA	CASGPYYEQYF	TGTGCCAGCGGCCCGTACTACGAGCAGTACTTC
few	TRBV4-2	TRBJ2-1	NA	CASSQEGLSSYNEQFF	TGTGCCAGCAGCCAAGAGGGACTTAGCTCCTACAATGAGCAGTTCTTC
NA	TRBV19	TRBJ2-2	TRBD1	CASSSGQGENFGELFF	TGTGCCAGTAGTAGCGGACAGGGAGAAAACTTCGGGGAGCTGTTTTTT
NA	TRBV30	TRBJ2-1	NA	CAWKSKLSSRGINNEQFF	TGTGCCTGGAAATCGAAGTTGTCCTCACGCGGGATTAACAATGAGCAGTTCTTC
many	TRBV13	TRBJ2-3	NA	CASSLGGSFTDTQYF	TGTGCCAGCAGCCTGGGGGGTTCATTCACAGATACGCAGTATTTT
NA	TRBV19	TRBJ2-7	TRBD2	CASSTEREGYEQYF	TGTGCCAGTAGTACCGAGCGGGAGGGGTACGAGCAGTACTTC
NA	TRBV5-6	TRBJ1-3	NA	CASSLVGGSGNTIYF	TGTGCCAGCAGCTTGGTGGGGGGCTCTGGAAACACCATATATTTT
NA	TRBV12-3/TRBV12-4	TRBJ1-6	NA	CASSWAHSPLHF	TGTGCCAGCAGTTGGGCCCATTCACCCCTCCACTTT
NA	TRBV10-3	TRBJ1-5	NA	CAISTEINQPQHF	TGTGCCATCAGTACGGAGATCAATCAGCCCCAGCATTTT
NA	TRBV6-6	TRBJ1-1	TRBD1	CASTPGQGGTEAFF	TGTGCCAGCACCCCTGGACAGGGGGGCACTGAAGCTTTCTTT
few	TRBV11-2	TRBJ2-3	TRBD2	CASSSNSGSAGTQYF	TGTGCCAGCAGCTCTAATAGCGGGAGTGCGGGTACGCAGTATTTT
NA	TRBV19	TRBJ1-5	NA	CASSSTSPAGAQHF	TGTGCCAGTAGTTCCACATCCCCGGCCGGGGCCCAGCATTTT